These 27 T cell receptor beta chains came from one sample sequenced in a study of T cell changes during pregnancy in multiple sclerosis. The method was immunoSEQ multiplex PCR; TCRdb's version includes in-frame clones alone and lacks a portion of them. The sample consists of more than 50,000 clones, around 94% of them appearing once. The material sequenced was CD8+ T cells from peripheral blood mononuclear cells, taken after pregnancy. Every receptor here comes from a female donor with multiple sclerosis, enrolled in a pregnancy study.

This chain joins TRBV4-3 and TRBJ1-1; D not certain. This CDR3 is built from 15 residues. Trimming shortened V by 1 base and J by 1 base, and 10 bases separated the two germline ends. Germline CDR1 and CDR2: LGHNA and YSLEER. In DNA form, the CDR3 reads TGCGCCAGCAGCCAAGCCAGGATAGGGAACACTGAAGCTTTCTTT. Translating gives CASSQARIGNTEAFF.

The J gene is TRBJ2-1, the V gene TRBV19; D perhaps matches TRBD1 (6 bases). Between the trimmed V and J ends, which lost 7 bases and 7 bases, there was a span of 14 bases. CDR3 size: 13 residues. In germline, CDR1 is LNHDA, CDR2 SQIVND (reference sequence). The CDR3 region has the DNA TGTGCCAGTATGCATAGGGGGATGAATGAGCAGTTCTTC. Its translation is CASMHRGMNEQFF.

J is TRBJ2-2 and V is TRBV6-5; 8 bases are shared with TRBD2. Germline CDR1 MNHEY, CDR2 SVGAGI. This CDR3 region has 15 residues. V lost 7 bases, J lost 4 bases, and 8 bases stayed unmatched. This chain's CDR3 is CASMTGGPGTGELFF. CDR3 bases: TGTGCCAGCATGACGGGAGGGCCCGGCACCGGGGAGCTGTTTTTT.

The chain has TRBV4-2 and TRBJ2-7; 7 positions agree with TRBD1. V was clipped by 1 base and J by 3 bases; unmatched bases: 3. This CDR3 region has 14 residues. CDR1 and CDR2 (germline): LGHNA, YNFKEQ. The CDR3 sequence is CASSQGQGSYEQYF. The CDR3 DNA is TGTGCCAGCAGCCAAGGACAGGGAAGCTACGAGCAGTACTTC.

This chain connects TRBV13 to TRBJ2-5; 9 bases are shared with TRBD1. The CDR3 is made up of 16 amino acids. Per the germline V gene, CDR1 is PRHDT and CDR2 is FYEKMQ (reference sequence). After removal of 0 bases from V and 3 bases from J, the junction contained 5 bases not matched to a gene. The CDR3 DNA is TGTGCCAGCAGCTTAGGCCGGGACAGGGAGAAAGAGACCCAGTACTTC. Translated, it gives CASSLGRDREKETQYF.

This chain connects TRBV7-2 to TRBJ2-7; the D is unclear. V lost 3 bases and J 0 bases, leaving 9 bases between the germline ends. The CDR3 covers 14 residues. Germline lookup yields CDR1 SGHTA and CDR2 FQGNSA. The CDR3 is CASSLGSNSYEQYF. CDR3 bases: TGTGCCAGCAGCTTGGGCTCCAACTCCTACGAGCAGTACTTC.

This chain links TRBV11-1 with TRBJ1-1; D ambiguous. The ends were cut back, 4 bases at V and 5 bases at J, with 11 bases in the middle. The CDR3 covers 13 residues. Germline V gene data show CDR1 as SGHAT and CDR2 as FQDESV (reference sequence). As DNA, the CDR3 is TGTGCCAGCAGCTCCTCTCCCACTACTGAAGCTTTCTTT. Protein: CASSSSPTTEAFF.

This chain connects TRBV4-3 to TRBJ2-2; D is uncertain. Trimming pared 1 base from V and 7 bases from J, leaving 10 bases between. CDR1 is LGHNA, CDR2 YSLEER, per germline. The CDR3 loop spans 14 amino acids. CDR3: CASSQVIVSGELFF. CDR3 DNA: TGCGCCAGCAGCCAAGTAATAGTTAGCGGGGAGCTGTTTTTT.

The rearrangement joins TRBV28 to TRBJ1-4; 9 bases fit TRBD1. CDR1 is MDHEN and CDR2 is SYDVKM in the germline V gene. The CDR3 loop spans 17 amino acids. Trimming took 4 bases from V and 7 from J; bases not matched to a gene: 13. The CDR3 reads CASSSPRDRAAGEKLFF. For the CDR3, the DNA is TGTGCCAGCAGTTCACCCCGGGACAGGGCCGCTGGTGAAAAACTGTTTTTT.

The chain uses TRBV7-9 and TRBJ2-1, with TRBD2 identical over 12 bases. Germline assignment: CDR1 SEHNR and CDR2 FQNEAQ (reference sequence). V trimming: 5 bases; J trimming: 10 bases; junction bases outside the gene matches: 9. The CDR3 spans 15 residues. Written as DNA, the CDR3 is TGTGCCAGCAGCACCCCTAGCGGGAGGGCCTGGGAGCAGTTCTTC. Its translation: CASSTPSGRAWEQFF. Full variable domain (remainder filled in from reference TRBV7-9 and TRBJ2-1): DTGVSQNPRHKITKRGQNVTFRCDPISEHNRLYWYRQTLGQGPEFLTYFQNEAQLEKSRLLSDRFSAERPKGSFSTLEIQRTEQGDSAMYLCASSTPSGRAWEQFFGPGTRLTVL.

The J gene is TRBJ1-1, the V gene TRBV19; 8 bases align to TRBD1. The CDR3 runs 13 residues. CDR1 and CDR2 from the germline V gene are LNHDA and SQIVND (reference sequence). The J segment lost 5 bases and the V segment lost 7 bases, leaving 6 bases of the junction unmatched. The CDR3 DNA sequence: TGTGCCAGTATCCGGACAGGGACTACTGAAGCTTTCTTT. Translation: CASIRTGTTEAFF.

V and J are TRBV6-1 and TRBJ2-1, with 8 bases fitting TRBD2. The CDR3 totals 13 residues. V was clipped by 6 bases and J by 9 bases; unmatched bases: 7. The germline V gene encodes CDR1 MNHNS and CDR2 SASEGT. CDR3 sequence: CASRGLVIGEQFF. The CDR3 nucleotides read TGTGCCAGCAGGGGACTAGTAATCGGTGAGCAGTTCTTC.

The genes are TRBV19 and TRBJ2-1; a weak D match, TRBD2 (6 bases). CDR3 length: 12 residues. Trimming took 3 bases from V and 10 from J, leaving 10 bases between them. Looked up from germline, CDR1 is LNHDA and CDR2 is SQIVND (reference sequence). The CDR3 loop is CASSIGEAEQFF. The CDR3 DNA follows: TGTGCCAGTAGTATTGGGGAGGCCGAGCAGTTCTTC.

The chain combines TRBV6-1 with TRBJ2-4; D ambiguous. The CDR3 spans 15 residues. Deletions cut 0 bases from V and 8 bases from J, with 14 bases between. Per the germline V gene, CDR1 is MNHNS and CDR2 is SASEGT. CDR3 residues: CASSEARAISDIQYF. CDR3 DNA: TGTGCCAGCAGTGAAGCGCGAGCGATTTCTGACATTCAGTACTTC.

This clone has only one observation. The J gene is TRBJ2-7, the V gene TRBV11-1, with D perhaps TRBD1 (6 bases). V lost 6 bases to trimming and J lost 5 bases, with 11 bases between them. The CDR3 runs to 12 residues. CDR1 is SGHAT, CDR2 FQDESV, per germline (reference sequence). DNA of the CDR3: TGTGCCAGCAGGACAGGTCTCAACGAGCAGTACTTC. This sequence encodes CASRTGLNEQYF. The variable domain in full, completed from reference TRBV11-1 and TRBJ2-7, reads EAEVAQSPRYKITEKSQAVAFWCDPISGHATLYWYRQILGQGPELLVQFQDESVVDDSQLPKDRFSAERLKGVDSTLKIQPAELGDSAMYLCASRTGLNEQYFGPGTRLTVT.

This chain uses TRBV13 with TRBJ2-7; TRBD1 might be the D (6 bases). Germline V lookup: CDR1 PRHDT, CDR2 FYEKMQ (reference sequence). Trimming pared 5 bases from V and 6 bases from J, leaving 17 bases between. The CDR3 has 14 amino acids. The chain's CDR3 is CASSVAGQLSEQYF. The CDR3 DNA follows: TGTGCCAGCAGCGTAGCAGGACAGCTCTCCGAGCAGTACTTC.

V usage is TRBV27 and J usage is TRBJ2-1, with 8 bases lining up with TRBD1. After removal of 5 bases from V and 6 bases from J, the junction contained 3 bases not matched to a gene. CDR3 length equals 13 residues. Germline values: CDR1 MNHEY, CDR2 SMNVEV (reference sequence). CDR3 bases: TGTGCCAGCAGTCTAGGACAGGGCAATGAGCAGTTCTTC. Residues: CASSLGQGNEQFF.

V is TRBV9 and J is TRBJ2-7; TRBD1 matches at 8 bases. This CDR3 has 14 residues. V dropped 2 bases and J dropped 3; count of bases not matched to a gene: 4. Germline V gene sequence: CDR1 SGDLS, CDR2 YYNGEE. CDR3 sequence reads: CASSVTGDLYEQYF. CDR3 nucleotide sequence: TGTGCCAGCAGCGTGACAGGGGACCTCTACGAGCAGTACTTC. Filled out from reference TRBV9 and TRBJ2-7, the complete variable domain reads DSGVTQTPKHLITATGQRVTLRCSPRSGDLSVYWYQQSLDQGLQFLIQYYNGEERAKGNILERFSAQQFPDLHSELNLSSLELGDSALYFCASSVTGDLYEQYFGPGTRLTVT.

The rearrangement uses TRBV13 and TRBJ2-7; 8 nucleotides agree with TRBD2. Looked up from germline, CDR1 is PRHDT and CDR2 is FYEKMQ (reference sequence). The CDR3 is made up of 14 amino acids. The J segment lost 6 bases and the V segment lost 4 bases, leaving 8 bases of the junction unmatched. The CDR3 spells CASSSGTGGSEQYF. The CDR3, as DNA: TGTGCCAGCAGCTCCGGGACGGGAGGGTCCGAGCAGTACTTC.

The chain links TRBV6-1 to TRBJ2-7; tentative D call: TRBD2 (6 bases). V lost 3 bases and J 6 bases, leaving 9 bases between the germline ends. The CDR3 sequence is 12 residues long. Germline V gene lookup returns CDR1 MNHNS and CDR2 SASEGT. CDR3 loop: CASSDGAGEQYF. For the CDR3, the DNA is TGTGCCAGCAGTGACGGAGCGGGCGAGCAGTACTTC.

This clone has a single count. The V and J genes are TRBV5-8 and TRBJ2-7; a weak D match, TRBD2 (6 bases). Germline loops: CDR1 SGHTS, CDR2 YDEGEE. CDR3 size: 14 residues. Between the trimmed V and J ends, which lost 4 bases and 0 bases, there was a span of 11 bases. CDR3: CASSVTGGSYEQYF. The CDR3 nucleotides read TGTGCCAGCAGCGTAACCGGGGGCTCCTACGAGCAGTACTTC.

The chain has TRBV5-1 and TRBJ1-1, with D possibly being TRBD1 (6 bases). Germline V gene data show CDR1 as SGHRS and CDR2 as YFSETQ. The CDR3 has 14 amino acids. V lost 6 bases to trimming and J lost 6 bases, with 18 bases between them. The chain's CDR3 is CASTRDTEIAEAFF. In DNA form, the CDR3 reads TGCGCCAGCACCAGGGACACCGAGATTGCTGAAGCTTTCTTT.

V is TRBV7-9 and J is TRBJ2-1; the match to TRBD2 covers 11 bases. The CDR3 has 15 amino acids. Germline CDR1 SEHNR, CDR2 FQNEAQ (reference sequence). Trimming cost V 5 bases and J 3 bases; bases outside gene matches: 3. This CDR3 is CASSRTSGFYNEQFF. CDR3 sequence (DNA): TGTGCCAGCAGCCGGACTAGCGGGTTCTACAATGAGCAGTTCTTC.

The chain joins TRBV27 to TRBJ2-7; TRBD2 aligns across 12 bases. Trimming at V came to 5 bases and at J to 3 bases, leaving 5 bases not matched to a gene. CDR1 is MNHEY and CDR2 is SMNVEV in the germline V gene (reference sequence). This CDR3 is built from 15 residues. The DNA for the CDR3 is TGTGCCAGCAGTCCCGGGACTAGCGGGTTCTACGAGCAGTACTTC. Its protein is CASSPGTSGFYEQYF.

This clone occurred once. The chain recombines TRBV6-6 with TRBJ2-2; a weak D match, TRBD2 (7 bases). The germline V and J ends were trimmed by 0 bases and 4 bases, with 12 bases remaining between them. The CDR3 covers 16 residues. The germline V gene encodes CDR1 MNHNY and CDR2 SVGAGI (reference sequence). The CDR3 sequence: CASSYSGGRGTGELFF. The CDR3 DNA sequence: TGTGCCAGCAGTTACTCCGGGGGGCGAGGCACCGGGGAGCTGTTTTTT.

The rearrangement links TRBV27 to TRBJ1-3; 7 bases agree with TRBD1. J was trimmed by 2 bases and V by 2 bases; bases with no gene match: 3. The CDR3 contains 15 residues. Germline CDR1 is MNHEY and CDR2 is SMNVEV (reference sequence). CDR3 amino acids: CASSLRGGPGNTIYF. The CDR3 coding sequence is TGTGCCAGCAGTTTAAGAGGGGGCCCTGGAAACACCATATATTTT.

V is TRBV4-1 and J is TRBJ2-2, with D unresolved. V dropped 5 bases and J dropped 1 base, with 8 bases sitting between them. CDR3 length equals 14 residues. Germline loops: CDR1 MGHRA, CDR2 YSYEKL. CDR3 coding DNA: TGCGCCAGCAGCGCCCGACAGAACACCGGGGAGCTGTTTTTT. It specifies CASSARQNTGELFF.